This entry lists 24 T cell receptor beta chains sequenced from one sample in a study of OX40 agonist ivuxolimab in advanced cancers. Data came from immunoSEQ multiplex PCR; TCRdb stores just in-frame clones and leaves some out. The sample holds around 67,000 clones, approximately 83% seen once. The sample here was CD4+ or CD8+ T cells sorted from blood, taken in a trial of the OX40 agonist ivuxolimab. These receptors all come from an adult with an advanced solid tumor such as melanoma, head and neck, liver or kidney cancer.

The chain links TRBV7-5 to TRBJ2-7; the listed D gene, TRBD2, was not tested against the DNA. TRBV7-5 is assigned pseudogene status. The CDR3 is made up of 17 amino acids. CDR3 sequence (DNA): TGTGTCAGAAGCTTAGCGTCTAGCGGGAGATACTCCTACGAGCAGTACTTC. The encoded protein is CVRSLASSGRYSYEQYF.

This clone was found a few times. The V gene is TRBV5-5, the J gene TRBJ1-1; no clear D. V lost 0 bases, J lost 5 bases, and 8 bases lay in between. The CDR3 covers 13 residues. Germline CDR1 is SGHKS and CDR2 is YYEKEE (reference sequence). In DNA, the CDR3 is TGTGCCAGCAGCTTGGGGTTGGGGACTGAAGCTTTCTTT. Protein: CASSLGLGTEAFF.

CDR3 DNA sequence: TGTGCCAGCAGCTTGGTGGGTAGCAATCAGCCCCAGCATTTT. Translated, it gives CASSLVGSNQPQHF. The chain combines TRBV7-9 with TRBJ1-5; unclear D gene. This CDR3 is built from 14 residues. Germline CDR1 reads SEHNR; CDR2 reads FQNEAQ (reference sequence). V was shortened by 3 bases and J by 0 bases, with 6 bases between the two germline ends.

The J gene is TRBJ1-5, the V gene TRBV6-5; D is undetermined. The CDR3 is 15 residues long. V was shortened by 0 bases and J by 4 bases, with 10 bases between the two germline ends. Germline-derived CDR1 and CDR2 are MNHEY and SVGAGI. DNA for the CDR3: TGTGCCAGCAGTTACTCTGGGGTTTTTAATCAGCCCCAGCATTTT. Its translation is CASSYSGVFNQPQHF.

The CDR3 DNA follows: TGCGCCAGCAGCTTTCAGACTCCGACAGCCAACGAGCAGTACTTC. Its translation is CASSFQTPTANEQYF. The rearrangement links TRBV5-1 to TRBJ2-7; D possibly corresponds to TRBD1 (5 bases). The germline V and J ends were trimmed by 2 bases and 5 bases, with 17 bases remaining between them. The CDR3 has 15 amino acids. Per the germline V gene, CDR1 is SGHRS and CDR2 is YFSETQ.

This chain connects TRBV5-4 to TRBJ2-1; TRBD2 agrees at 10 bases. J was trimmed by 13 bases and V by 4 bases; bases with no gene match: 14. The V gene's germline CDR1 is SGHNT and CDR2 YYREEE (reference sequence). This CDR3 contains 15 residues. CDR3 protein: CASSPETGLAVRQFF. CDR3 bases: TGTGCCAGCAGCCCAGAGACAGGACTAGCGGTTCGTCAGTTCTTC. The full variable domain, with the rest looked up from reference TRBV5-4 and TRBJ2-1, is ETGVTQSPTHLIKTRGQQVTLRCSSQSGHNTVSWYQQALGQGPQFIFQYYREEENGRGNFPPRFSGLQFPNYSSELNVNALELDDSALYLCASSPETGLAVRQFFGPGTRLTVL.

The CDR3 nucleotides read TGCGCCAGCAGTCAGCGTCGACCGGGACAGGTAATAGCCCCTGAAGCTTTCTTT. It encodes CASSQRRPGQVIAPEAFF. V usage is TRBV23-1 and J usage is TRBJ1-1; 8 bases map to TRBD1. TRBV23-1 is given ORF status, its function remaining uncertain. Unmatched junction bases numbered 18, after V lost 3 bases and J lost 6 bases. The CDR3 spans 18 residues.

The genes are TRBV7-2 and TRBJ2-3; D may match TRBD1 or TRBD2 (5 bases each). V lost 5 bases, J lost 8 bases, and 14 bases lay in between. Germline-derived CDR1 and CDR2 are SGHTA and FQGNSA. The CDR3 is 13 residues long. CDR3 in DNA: TGTGCCAGCAGCCTCACCCCTGGGGGTACGCAGTATTTT. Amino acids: CASSLTPGGTQYF.

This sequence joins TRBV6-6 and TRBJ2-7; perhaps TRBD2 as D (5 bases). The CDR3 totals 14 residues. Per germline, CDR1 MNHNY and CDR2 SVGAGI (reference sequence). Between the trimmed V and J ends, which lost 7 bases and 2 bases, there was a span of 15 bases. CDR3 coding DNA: TGTGCCAGCATGTTAGCGAAACCCCCCTACGAGCAGTACTTC. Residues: CASMLAKPPYEQYF.

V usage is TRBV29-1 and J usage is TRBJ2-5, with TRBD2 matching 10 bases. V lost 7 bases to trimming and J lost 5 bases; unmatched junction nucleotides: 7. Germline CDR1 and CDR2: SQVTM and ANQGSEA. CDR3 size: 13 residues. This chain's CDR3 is CSEGAGGKETQYF. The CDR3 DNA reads TGCAGCGAGGGAGCGGGGGGGAAGGAGACCCAGTACTTC. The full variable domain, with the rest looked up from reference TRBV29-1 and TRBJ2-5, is SAVISQKPSRDICQRGTSLTIQCQVDSQVTMMFWYRQQPGQSLTLIATANQGSEATYESGFVIDKFPISRPNLTFSTLTVSNMSPEDSSIYLCSEGAGGKETQYFGPGTRLLVL.

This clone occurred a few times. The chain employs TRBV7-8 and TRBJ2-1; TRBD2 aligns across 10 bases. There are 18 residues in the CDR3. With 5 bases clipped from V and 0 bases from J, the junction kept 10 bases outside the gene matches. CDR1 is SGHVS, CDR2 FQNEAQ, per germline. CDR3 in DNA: TGTGCCAGCAGCCCCCGGACTAGCGGAGCCGGCTCCTACAATGAGCAGTTCTTC. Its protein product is CASSPRTSGAGSYNEQFF.

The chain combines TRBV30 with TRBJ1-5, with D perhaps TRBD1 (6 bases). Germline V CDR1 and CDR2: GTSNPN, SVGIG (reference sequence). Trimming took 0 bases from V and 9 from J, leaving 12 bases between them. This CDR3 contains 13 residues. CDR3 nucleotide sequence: TGTGCCTGGAGTGTACGGGGGCCACGGCCCCAGCATTTT. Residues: CAWSVRGPRPQHF. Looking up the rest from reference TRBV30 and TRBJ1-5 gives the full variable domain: SQTIHQWPATLVQPVGSPLSLECTVEGTSNPNLYWYRQAAGRGLQLLFYSVGIGQISSEVPQNLSASRPQDRQFILSSKKLLLSDSGFYLCAWSVRGPRPQHFGDGTRLSIL.

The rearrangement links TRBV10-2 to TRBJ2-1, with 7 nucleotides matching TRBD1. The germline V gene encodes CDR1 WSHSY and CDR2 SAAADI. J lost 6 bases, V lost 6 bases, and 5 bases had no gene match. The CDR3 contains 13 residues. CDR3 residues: CASRTGVSNEQFF. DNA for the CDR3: TGCGCCAGCAGAACAGGGGTGAGCAATGAGCAGTTCTTC.

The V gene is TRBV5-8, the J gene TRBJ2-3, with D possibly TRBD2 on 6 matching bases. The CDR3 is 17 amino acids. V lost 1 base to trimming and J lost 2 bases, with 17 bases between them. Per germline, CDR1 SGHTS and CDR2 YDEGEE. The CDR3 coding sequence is TGTGCCAGCAGCTTGACTGTAGCTAGCGAATACACAGATACGCAGTATTTT. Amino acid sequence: CASSLTVASEYTDTQYF. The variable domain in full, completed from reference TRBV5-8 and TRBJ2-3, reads EAGVTQSPTHLIKTRGQQATLRCSPISGHTSVYWYQQALGLGLQFLLWYDEGEERNRGNFPPRFSGRQFPNYSSELNVNALELEDSALYLCASSLTVASEYTDTQYFGPGTRLTVL.

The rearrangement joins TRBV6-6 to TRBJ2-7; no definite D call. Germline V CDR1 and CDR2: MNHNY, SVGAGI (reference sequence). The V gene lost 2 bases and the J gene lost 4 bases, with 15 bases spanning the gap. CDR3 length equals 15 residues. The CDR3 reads CASSYVGAGPYEQYF. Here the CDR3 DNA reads TGTGCCAGCAGTTACGTCGGCGCAGGCCCTTACGAGCAGTACTTC.

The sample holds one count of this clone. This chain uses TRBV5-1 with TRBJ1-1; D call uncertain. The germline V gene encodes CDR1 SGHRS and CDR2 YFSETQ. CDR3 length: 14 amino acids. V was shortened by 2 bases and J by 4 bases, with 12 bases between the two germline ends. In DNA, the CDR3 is TGCGCCAGCAGCTTTACGGATGGTGGCACTGAAGCTTTCTTT. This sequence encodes CASSFTDGGTEAFF.

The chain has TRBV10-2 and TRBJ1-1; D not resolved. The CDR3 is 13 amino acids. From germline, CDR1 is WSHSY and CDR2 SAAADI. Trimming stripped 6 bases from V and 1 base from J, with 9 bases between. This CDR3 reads CASRFPANTEAFF. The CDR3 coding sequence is TGCGCCAGCAGATTTCCAGCGAACACTGAAGCTTTCTTT.

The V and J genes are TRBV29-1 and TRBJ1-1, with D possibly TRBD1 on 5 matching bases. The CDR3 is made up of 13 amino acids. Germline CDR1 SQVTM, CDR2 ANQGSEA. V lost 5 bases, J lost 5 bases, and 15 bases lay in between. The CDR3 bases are TGCAGCGTTAGAAGTGGGGGGGGTACTGAAGCTTTCTTT. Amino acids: CSVRSGGGTEAFF.

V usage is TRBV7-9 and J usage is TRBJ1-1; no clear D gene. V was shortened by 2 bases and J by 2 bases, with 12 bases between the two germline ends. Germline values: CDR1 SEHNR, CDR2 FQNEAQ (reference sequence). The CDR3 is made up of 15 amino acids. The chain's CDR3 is CASSLITALNTEAFF. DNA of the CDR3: TGTGCCAGCAGCTTAATTACTGCCCTTAACACTGAAGCTTTCTTT.

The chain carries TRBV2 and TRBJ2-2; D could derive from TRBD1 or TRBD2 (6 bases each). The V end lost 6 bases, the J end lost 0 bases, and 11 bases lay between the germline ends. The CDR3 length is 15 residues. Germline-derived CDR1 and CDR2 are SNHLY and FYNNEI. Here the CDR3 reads CASRVGGTNTGELFF. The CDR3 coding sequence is TGTGCCAGCAGGGTGGGGGGCACGAACACCGGGGAGCTGTTTTTT.

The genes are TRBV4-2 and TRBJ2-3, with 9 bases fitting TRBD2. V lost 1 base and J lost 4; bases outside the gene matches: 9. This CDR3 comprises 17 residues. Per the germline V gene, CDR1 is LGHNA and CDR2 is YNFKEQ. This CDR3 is CASSQVAGGPVADTQYF. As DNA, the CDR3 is TGTGCCAGCAGCCAAGTGGCGGGAGGGCCGGTGGCAGATACGCAGTATTTT.

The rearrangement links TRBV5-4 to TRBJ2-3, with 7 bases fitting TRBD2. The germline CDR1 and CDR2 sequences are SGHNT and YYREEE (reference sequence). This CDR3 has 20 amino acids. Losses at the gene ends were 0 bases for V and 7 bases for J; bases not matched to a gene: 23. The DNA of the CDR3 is TGTGCCAGCAGCTTGGCGGCTAGCGGAAACGGTGGGGGTCCGCAATATACGCAGTATTTT. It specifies CASSLAASGNGGGPQYTQYF.

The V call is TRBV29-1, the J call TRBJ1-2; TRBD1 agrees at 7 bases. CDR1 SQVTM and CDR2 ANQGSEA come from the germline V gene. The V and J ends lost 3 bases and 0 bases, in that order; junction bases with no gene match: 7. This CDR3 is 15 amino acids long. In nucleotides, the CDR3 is TGCAGCGTTGAGGGGTCCAGGGGGACTAACTATGGCTACACCTTC. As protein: CSVEGSRGTNYGYTF.

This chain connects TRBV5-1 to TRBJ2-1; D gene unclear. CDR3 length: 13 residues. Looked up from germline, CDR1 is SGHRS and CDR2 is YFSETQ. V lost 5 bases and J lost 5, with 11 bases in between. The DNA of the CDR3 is TGCGCCAGCAGGCCCCCGGAGAACAATGAGCAGTTCTTC. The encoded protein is CASRPPENNEQFF. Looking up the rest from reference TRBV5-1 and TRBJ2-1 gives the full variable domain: KAGVTQTPRYLIKTRGQQVTLSCSPISGHRSVSWYQQTPGQGLQFLFEYFSETQRNKGNFPGRFSGRQFSNSRSEMNVSTLELGDSALYLCASRPPENNEQFFGPGTRLTVL.